This T cell receptor beta chain derives from a study of identical twins. TCRdb fed the 5' RACE reads into MiXCR, producing one record per CDR3 protein. The table lists 600,000 to 850,000 distinct CDR3 sequences, 15% to 20% of them singletons. The CDR3 extends over 16 amino acids. After removal of 5 bases from V and 6 bases from J, the junction contained 11 bases not matched to a gene. Germline V gives CDR1 SGHTA, CDR2 FQGNSA. The same data also contributed to another study, on T cells expressing NK-cell markers. This second study notes: The study found these clonotypes also leading the CD3+CD56-NKG2C+ fraction in a few donors.

The sample taken for sequencing was PBMCs. This chain connects TRBV7-2 to TRBJ2-1; TRBD2 matches at 9 bases. This receptor was identified in a woman under 30 in good health. The CDR3 loop is CASSILAGVETNEQFF. CDR3 DNA sequence: TGTGCCAGCAGCATATTAGCGGGGGTAGAGACCAATGAGCAGTTCTTC.